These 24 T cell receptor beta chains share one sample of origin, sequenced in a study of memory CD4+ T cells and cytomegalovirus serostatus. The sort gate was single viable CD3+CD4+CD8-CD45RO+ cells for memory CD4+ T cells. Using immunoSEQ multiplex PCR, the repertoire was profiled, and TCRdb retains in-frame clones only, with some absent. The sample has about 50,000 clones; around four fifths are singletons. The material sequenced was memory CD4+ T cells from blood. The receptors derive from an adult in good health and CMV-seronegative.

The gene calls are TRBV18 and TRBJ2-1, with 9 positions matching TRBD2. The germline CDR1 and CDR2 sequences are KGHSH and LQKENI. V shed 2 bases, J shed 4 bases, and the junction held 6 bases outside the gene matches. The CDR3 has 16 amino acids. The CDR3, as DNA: TGTGCCAGCTCACCATCGTCTAGCGGGAATTACAATGAGCAGTTCTTC. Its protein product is CASSPSSSGNYNEQFF. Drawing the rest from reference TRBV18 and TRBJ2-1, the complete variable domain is NAGVMQNPRHLVRRRGQEARLRCSPMKGHSHVYWYRQLPEEGLKFMVYLQKENIIDESGMPKERFSAEFPKEGPSILRIQQVVRGDSAAYFCASSPSSSGNYNEQFFGPGTRLTVL.

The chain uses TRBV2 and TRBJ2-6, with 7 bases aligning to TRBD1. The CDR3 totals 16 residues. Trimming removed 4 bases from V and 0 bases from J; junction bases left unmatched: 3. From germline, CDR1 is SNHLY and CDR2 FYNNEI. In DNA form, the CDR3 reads TGTGCCAGCAGTGCCCGGACAGGCTCTGGGGCCAACGTCCTGACTTTC. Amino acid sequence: CASSARTGSGANVLTF.

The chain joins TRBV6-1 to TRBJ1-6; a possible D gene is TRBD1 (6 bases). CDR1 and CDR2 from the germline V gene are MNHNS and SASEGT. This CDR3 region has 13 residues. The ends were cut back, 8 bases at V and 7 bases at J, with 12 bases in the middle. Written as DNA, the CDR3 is TGTGCCAGCGGGGGCGGGGGGAATTCACCCCTCCACTTT. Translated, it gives CASGGGGNSPLHF.

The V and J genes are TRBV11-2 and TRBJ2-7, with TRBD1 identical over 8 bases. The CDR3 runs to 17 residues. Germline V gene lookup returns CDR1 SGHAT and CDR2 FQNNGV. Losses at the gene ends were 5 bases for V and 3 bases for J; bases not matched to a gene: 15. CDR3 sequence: CASSADGFGQGIYEQYF. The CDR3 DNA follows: TGTGCCAGCAGCGCTGACGGATTCGGACAGGGTATCTACGAGCAGTACTTC.

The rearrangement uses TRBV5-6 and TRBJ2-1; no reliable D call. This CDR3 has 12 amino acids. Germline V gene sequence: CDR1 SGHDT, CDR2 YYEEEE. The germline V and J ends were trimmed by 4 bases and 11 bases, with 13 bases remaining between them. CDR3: CASSGLLQQQFF. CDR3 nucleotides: TGTGCCAGCAGCGGGCTTCTCCAACAGCAGTTCTTC.

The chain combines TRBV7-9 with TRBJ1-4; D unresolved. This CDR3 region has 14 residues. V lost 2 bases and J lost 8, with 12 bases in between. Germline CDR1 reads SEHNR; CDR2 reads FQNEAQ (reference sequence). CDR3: CASSLFGMAEKLFF. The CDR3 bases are TGTGCCAGCAGCTTATTCGGGATGGCGGAAAAACTGTTTTTT.

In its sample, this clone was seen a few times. In DNA, the CDR3 is TGTGCCATCAGTTTTAGCGGGGGCGGCGAGCAGTACTTC. This translates into CAISFSGGGEQYF. The chain joins TRBV10-3 to TRBJ2-7; 9 bases line up with TRBD2. The CDR3 covers 13 residues. CDR1 and CDR2 (germline): ENHRY, SYGVKD. After removal of 5 bases from V and 6 bases from J, the junction contained 5 bases not matched to a gene.

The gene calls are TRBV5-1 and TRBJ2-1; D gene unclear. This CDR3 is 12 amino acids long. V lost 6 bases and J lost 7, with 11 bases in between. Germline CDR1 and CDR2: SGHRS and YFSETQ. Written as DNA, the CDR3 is TGCGCCAGCACCCACCAGGCGAATGAGCAGTTCTTC. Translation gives CASTHQANEQFF.

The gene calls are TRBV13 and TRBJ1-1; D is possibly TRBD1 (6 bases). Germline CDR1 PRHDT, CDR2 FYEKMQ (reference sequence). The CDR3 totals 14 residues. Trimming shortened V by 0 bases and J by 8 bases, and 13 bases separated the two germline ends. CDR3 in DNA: TGTGCCAGCAGCTTAGGGAGGACAGACGTCGAAGCTTTCTTT. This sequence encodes CASSLGRTDVEAFF.

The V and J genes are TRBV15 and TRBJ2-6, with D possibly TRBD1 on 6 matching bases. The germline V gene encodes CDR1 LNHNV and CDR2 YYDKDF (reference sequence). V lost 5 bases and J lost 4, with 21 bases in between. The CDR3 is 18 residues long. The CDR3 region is CATSSRGVGSSGANVLTF. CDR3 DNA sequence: TGTGCCACCAGCTCCAGGGGTGTCGGCTCCTCCGGGGCCAACGTCCTGACTTTC.

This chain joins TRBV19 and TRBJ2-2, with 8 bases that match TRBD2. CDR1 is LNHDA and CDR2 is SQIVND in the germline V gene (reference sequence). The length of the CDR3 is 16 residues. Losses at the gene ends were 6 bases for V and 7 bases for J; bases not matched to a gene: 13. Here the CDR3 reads CASSPPGLGRDGELFF. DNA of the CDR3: TGTGCCAGTAGCCCCCCGGGACTCGGGAGGGACGGGGAGCTGTTTTTT.

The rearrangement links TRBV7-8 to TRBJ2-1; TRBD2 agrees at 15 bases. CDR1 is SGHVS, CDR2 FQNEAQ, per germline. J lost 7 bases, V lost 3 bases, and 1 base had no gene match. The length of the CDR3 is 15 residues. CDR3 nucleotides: TGTGCCAGCAGCTTGGGGACTAGCGGGGGGAATGAGCAGTTCTTC. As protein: CASSLGTSGGNEQFF. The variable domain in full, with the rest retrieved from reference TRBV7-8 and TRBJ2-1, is GAGVSQSPRYKVAKRGQDVALRCDPISGHVSLFWYQQALGQGPEFLTYFQNEAQLDKSGLPSDRFFAERPEGSVSTLKIQRTQQEDSAVYLCASSLGTSGGNEQFFGPGTRLTVL.

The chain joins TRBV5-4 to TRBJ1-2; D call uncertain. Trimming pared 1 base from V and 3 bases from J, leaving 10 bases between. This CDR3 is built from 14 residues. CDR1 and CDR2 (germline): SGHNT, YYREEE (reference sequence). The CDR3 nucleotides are TGTGCCAGCAGCTTGATAGGTGGAGACTATGGCTACACCTTC. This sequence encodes CASSLIGGDYGYTF.

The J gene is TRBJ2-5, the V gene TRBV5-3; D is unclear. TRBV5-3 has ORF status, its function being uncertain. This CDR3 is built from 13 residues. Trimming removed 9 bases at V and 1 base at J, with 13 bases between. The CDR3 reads CATPATSQETQYF. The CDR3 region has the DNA TGTGCCACGCCCGCAACCAGCCAAGAGACCCAGTACTTC.

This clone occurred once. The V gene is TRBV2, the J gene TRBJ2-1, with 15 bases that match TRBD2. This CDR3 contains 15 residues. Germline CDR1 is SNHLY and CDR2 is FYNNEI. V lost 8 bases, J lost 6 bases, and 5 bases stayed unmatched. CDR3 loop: CASGRTSGRANEQFF. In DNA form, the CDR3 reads TGTGCCAGCGGAAGGACTAGCGGGAGGGCCAATGAGCAGTTCTTC.

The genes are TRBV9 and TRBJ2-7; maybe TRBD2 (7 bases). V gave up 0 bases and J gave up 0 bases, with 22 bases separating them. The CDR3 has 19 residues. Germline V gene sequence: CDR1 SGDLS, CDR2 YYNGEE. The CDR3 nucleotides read TGTGCCAGCAGCGTAGATGTCGGCGGGGGCCCTACTAGCTCCTACGAGCAGTACTTC. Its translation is CASSVDVGGGPTSSYEQYF.

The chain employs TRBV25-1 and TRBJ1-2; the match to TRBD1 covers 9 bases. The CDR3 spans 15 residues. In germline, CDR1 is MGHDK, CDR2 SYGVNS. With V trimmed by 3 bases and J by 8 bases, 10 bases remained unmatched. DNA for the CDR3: TGTGCCAGCAGTGAGCACAGGGGGCCTCAAGTCGGCTACACCTTC. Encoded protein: CASSEHRGPQVGYTF.

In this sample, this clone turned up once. The CDR3: CASSPDRARWGYTF. In DNA, the CDR3 is TGTGCCAGCAGCCCCGACAGGGCCCGATGGGGCTACACCTTC. This chain joins TRBV7-2 and TRBJ1-2; 7 bases match TRBD1. Trimming cost V 5 bases and J 8 bases; bases outside gene matches: 11. The CDR3 spans 14 residues. From germline, CDR1 is SGHTA and CDR2 FQGNSA.

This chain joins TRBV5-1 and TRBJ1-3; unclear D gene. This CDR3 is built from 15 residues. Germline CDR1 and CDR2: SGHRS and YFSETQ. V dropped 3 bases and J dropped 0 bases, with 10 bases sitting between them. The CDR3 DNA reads TGCGCCAGCAGCTCCGACGGGTTCTCTGGAAACACCATATATTTT. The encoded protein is CASSSDGFSGNTIYF.

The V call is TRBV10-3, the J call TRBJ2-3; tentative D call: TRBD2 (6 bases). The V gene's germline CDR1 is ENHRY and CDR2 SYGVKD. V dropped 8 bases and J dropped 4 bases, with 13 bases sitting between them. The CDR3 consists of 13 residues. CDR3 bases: TGTGCCATCGCAGGAGGGGCGGCAGATACGCAGTATTTT. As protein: CAIAGGAADTQYF.

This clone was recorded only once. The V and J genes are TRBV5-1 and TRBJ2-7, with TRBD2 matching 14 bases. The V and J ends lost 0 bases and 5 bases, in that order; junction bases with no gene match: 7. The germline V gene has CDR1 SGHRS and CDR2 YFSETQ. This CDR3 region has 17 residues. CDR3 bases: TGCGCCAGCAGCTTGGGACTAGCGGGAGGGCCGAGGCACGAGCAGTACTTC. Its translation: CASSLGLAGGPRHEQYF. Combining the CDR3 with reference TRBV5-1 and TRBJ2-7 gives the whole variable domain KAGVTQTPRYLIKTRGQQVTLSCSPISGHRSVSWYQQTPGQGLQFLFEYFSETQRNKGNFPGRFSGRQFSNSRSEMNVSTLELGDSALYLCASSLGLAGGPRHEQYFGPGTRLTVT.

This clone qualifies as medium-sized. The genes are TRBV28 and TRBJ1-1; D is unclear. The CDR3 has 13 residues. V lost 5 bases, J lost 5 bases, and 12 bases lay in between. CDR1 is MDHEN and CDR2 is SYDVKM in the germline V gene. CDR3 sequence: CASSIQAQTEAFF. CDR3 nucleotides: TGTGCCAGCAGTATCCAGGCCCAAACTGAAGCTTTCTTT. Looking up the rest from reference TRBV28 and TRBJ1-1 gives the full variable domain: DVKVTQSSRYLVKRTGEKVFLECVQDMDHENMFWYRQDPGLGLRLIYFSYDVKMKEKGDIPEGYSVSREKKERFSLILESASTNQTSMYLCASSIQAQTEAFFGQGTRLTVV.

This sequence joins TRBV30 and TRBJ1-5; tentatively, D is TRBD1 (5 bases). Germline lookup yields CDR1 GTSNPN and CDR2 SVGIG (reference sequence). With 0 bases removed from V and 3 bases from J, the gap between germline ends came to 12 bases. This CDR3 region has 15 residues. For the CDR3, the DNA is TGTGCCTGGAGTGTTTCAGGGCGACCCAATCAGCCCCAGCATTTT. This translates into CAWSVSGRPNQPQHF.

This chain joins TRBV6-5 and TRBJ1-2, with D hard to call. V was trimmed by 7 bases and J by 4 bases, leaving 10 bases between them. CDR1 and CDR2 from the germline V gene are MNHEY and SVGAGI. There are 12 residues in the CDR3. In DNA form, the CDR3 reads TGTGCCAGCAACGACGGCCCCTATGGCTACACCTTC. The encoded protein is CASNDGPYGYTF.